This is a list of T cell receptor beta chains from one sample in a study of blood T cells in healthy people across ages. TCRdb itself ran the 5' RACE reads through MiXCR, one entry per CDR3 protein. This sample carries fewer than 750,000 distinct CDR3 sequences, under 55% of them seen once, and the ten largest clones take roughly 24%. The specimen sequenced was blood. The receptors come from a man older than 75 in good health. The CDR3 runs from the conserved cysteine through the conserved F or W. The D gene is left open where the match is weak. Clone size, where shown, is once, few, many, or a class for clones that have expanded.

length	D	size	J	V	DNA	CDR3
18	TRBD2	many	TRBJ2-1	TRBV12-3/TRBV12-4	TGTGCCAGCAGTTTTACGGGACTAGCGGGAGGGCCGCTAAATGAGCAGTTCTTC	CASSFTGLAGGPLNEQFF
14	TRBD1	-	TRBJ2-7	TRBV2	TGTGCCAGCAGAGAAGGGGGCGCGGGTGGCGAGCAGTACTTC	CASREGGAGGEQYF
14	TRBD2	-	TRBJ2-5	TRBV5-1	TGCGCCAGCAGACTAGCGGGAGTACAAGAGACCCAGTACTTC	CASRLAGVQETQYF
17	-	-	TRBJ2-2	TRBV10-3	TGTGCCATCAGTGAAGGGGGGCTAGCCCTGAACACCGGGGAGCTGTTTTTT	CAISEGGLALNTGELFF
15	-	-	TRBJ2-7	TRBV6-2/TRBV6-3	TGTGCCAGCAGAGCCATTTCGAGGCGAGACTACGAGCAGTACTTC	CASRAISRRDYEQYF
16	-	-	TRBJ2-4	TRBV6-2/TRBV6-3	TGTGCCAGCAGTTACTCTGATGACTCGGCCAAAAACATTCAGTACTTC	CASSYSDDSAKNIQYF
14	-	-	TRBJ2-3	TRBV5-1	TGCGCCAGCAGCCCGATCGTGAGCACAGATACGCAGTATTTT	CASSPIVSTDTQYF
13	TRBD1	-	TRBJ1-1	TRBV3-1	TGTGCCAGCAGCCAACCAGGGGGCACTGAAGCTTTCTTT	CASSQPGGTEAFF
18	TRBD2	-	TRBJ2-1	TRBV9	TGTGCCAGCAGCTCCGGACTAGCGGGGGGTATCCTTTACAATGAGCAGTTCTTC	CASSSGLAGGILYNEQFF
14	TRBD2	few	TRBJ2-7	TRBV20-1	TGCAGTGCTAGCCCAGCGGGAGAAGTTCGGGAGCAGTACTTC	CSASPAGEVREQYF
13	-	few	TRBJ2-3	TRBV20-1	TGCAGTGGAGACGGTCGAGGCACAGATACGCAGTATTTT	CSGDGRGTDTQYF
15	TRBD1	few	TRBJ2-7	TRBV12-3/TRBV12-4	TGTGCCAGCAGCCGTTGGGACAGAGGGGGCTACGAGCAGTACTTC	CASSRWDRGGYEQYF
16	TRBD2	-	TRBJ2-1	TRBV5-1	TGCGCCAGCAGCTCCTCTAGCGGGAGGTGGGATAATGAGCAGTTCTTC	CASSSSSGRWDNEQFF
11	TRBD1	few	TRBJ2-7	TRBV7-2	TGTGCCAGCCGACAGGGGTACGAGCAGTACTTC	CASRQGYEQYF
15	TRBD2	-	TRBJ2-7	TRBV7-2	TGTGCCAGCAGCTTAGCTAGCGGGGTCTCCTACGAGCAGTACTTC	CASSLASGVSYEQYF
16	-	once	TRBJ2-5	TRBV7-2	TGTGCCAGCAGCGGAGGAGGGGGACACCCCACCGGAGAGCAGTACTTC	CASSGGGGHPTGEQYF
16	-	once	TRBJ1-2	TRBV5-5	TGTGTCAGCAGCTTGGAGGGCGGCTACACAAACTATGGCTACACCTTC	CVSSLEGGYTNYGYTF
17	TRBD2	-	TRBJ2-3	TRBV24-1	TGTGCCACCAGTGATCCCCGGACTAGCGGTAGCACAGATACGCAGTATTTT	CATSDPRTSGSTDTQYF
15	-	-	TRBJ1-1	TRBV7-2	TGTGCCAGCAGCTTAGTATCGGGTAGGGGCACTGAAGCTTTCTTT	CASSLVSGRGTEAFF
15	-	-	TRBJ2-1	TRBV9	TGTGCCAGCAGCGGACTGAGCGCCTCCTACAATGAGCAGTTCTTC	CASSGLSASYNEQFF
13	TRBD1	-	TRBJ2-7	TRBV7-2	TGTGCCAGCAGCTCCAACAGGGGTGACGAGCAGTACTTC	CASSSNRGDEQYF
12	TRBD2	many	TRBJ2-1	TRBV6-6	TGTGCCAGCAGCCACGGGGGGACGGAGCAGTTCTTC	CASSHGGTEQFF
17	-	few	TRBJ2-1	TRBV5-1	TGCGCCAGCAGCGAACCACAACCCGGACGGCAAAGTAATGAGCAGTTCTTC	CASSEPQPGRQSNEQFF
15	-	-	TRBJ2-2	TRBV11-2	TGTGCCAGCAGCTTAGTCGGGGGGCAAACCGGGGAGCTGTTTTTT	CASSLVGGQTGELFF
15	TRBD2	-	TRBJ2-7	TRBV3-1	TGTGCCAGCAGCCAAGTTGCGACGGGAGGTAGCGAGCAGTACTTC	CASSQVATGGSEQYF
13	-	-	TRBJ1-4	TRBV7-9	TGTGCCAGCAGCCGGACAGAGGGGGAAAAACTGTTTTTT	CASSRTEGEKLFF
15	-	-	TRBJ2-1	TRBV20-1	TGCAGTGCTAGAGATACCGGGGCGAACTACAATGAGCAGTTCTTC	CSARDTGANYNEQFF
15	-	-	TRBJ2-3	TRBV12-3/TRBV12-4	TGTGCCAGCAGAATAGCCCAAACTAGCACAGATACGCAGTATTTT	CASRIAQTSTDTQYF
16	-	-	TRBJ1-6	TRBV7-2	TGTGCCAGCAGCTTAGCCCCCCCGGCGGCGGATTCACCCCTCCACTTT	CASSLAPPAADSPLHF
14	-	once	TRBJ1-4	TRBV9	TGTGCCAGCAGCCCCCAGACCGATAATGAAAAACTGTTTTTT	CASSPQTDNEKLFF
15	-	few	TRBJ2-3	TRBV29-1	TGCAGCGTTGGGTTGTACACCTCTAGCACAGATACGCAGTATTTT	CSVGLYTSSTDTQYF
15	-	few	TRBJ2-5	TRBV7-9	TGTGCCAGCAGCGTTGCACTAGCAGACCAAGAGACCCAGTACTTC	CASSVALADQETQYF
15	TRBD1	-	TRBJ2-3	TRBV7-2	TGTGCCAGCAACAGGGGTAGGGTAGGGGGAGATACGCAGTATTTT	CASNRGRVGGDTQYF
17	TRBD2	-	TRBJ2-3	TRBV20-1	TGCAGTGCTGGTAACCCCCTAGGTAGCGGGAGGGCAGATACGCAGTATTTT	CSAGNPLGSGRADTQYF
15	TRBD1	many	TRBJ1-2	TRBV7-2	TGTGCCAGCAGCTTAGTTGCAGGGGGCGCGTTTGGCTACACCTTC	CASSLVAGGAFGYTF
16	TRBD1	-	TRBJ2-2	TRBV5-1	TGCGCCAGCAGCCCGGGACAGAATCGGTACACCGGGGAGCTGTTTTTT	CASSPGQNRYTGELFF
16	TRBD2	-	TRBJ2-7	TRBV27	TGTGCCAGCAGTTTCAACCCTAGCGGGAGTCGAGGCGAGCAGTACTTC	CASSFNPSGSRGEQYF
17	-	few	TRBJ2-1	TRBV7-3	TGTGCCAGCAGCTTAACCCCCCCTGGGAGCTCCTACAATGAGCAGTTCTTC	CASSLTPPGSSYNEQFF
16	TRBD1	many	TRBJ2-4	TRBV6-6	TGTGCCAGCAGCACACAGGGGGAATGGGCCAAAAACATTCAGTACTTC	CASSTQGEWAKNIQYF
14	-	-	TRBJ2-5	TRBV20-1	TGCAGTGCTAGAACCTCAACACATCAAGAGACCCAGTACTTC	CSARTSTHQETQYF
13	-	-	TRBJ2-5	TRBV6-2/TRBV6-3	TGTGCCAGCCAGAGGACTTGGGAAGAGACCCAGGACTTC	CASQRTWEETQDF
15	TRBD1	few	TRBJ1-2	TRBV5-1	TGCGCCAGCAGCGGGGGACAGGCAGCTAACTATGGCTACACCTTC	CASSGGQAANYGYTF
13	-	once	TRBJ1-1	TRBV7-2	TGTGCCAGCAGCTCACAAAAGAACACTGAAGCTTTCTTT	CASSSQKNTEAFF
12	-	-	TRBJ2-1	TRBV5-1	TGCGCCAGCAGCGCACAGGACAATGAGCAGTTCTTC	CASSAQDNEQFF
16	-	few	TRBJ1-1	TRBV4-3	TGCGCCAGCAGCCTGGGTTCTGGGAACATGAACACTGAAGCTTTCTTT	CASSLGSGNMNTEAFF
14	TRBD2	-	TRBJ2-5	TRBV2	TGTGCCAGCAGAAAGGGACTAGCGGGAGAGACCCAGTACTTC	CASRKGLAGETQYF
15	TRBD2	few	TRBJ2-1	TRBV12-3/TRBV12-4	TGTGCCAGCAGAATAGCGGGAGGGGTCTACAATGAGCAGTTCTTC	CASRIAGGVYNEQFF
15	-	-	TRBJ1-4	TRBV29-1	TGCAGCGTTGAAGATGGGGTTGCAACTAATGAAAAACTGTTTTTT	CSVEDGVATNEKLFF